Each of the 28 T cell receptor beta chains below was sequenced from the same sample in a study of technical replicates of blood from a handful of donors. Libraries were prepared by immunoSEQ multiplex PCR; TCRdb keeps only in-frame clonotypes and omits some of them. The sample shows tens of thousands of clones, roughly 95% of them seen only once. Sequenced material: PBMCs. Receptors originate from a human donor in good health. Some clones in this sample may be carry-over from other donors' samples.

The chain joins TRBV11-2 to TRBJ2-3, with a weak D call TRBD2 (6 bases). V was trimmed by 5 bases and J by 5 bases, leaving 17 bases between them. The CDR3 extends over 15 amino acids. CDR1 is SGHAT and CDR2 is FQNNGV in the germline V gene. CDR3 sequence reads: CASSRRTGVEDTQYF. The CDR3 region has the DNA TGTGCCAGCAGCCGTAGAACGGGAGTGGAAGATACGCAGTATTTT. Full variable domain (missing parts from reference TRBV11-2 and TRBJ2-3): EAGVAQSPRYKIIEKRQSVAFWCNPISGHATLYWYQQILGQGPKLLIQFQNNGVVDDSQLPKDRFSAERLKGVDSTLKIQPAKLEDSAVYLCASSRRTGVEDTQYFGPGTRLTVL.

This chain connects TRBV10-1 to TRBJ2-7, with TRBD1 matching 12 bases. V shed 2 bases and J 5 bases; nucleotides not matched to a gene: 7. Germline V gene data show CDR1 as WNHNN and CDR2 as SYGVQD (reference sequence). This CDR3 has 16 amino acids. CDR3 sequence: CASSETPGQGAHEQYF. The DNA of the CDR3 is TGCGCCAGCAGTGAGACCCCGGGACAGGGGGCCCACGAGCAGTACTTC.

The rearrangement links TRBV6-5 to TRBJ1-1, with D perhaps matching TRBD1 (5 bases). The germline V gene encodes CDR1 MNHEY and CDR2 SVGAGI. Trimming shortened V by 4 bases and J by 0 bases, and 9 bases separated the two germline ends. The CDR3 extends over 14 amino acids. CDR3 sequence: CASSSAGVNTEAFF. The CDR3, as DNA: TGTGCCAGCAGTTCCGCGGGGGTGAACACTGAAGCTTTCTTT.

J is TRBJ2-2 and V is TRBV7-9; 8 positions agree with TRBD2. Germline lookup yields CDR1 SEHNR and CDR2 FQNEAQ (reference sequence). This CDR3 has 14 residues. The J segment lost 7 bases and the V segment lost 7 bases, leaving 8 bases of the junction unmatched. The CDR3 is CASTDSGTVGELFF. The CDR3, as DNA: TGTGCCAGCACCGATAGCGGGACTGTCGGGGAGCTGTTTTTT.

This chain joins TRBV27 and TRBJ2-7; 8 nucleotides line up with TRBD1. Looked up from germline, CDR1 is MNHEY and CDR2 is SMNVEV (reference sequence). J was trimmed by 7 bases and V by 5 bases; bases with no gene match: 10. The CDR3 covers 14 residues. The CDR3 coding sequence is TGTGCCAGCAGTCCCCCAGGGGGCGCGTGGGAGCAGTACTTC. Protein: CASSPPGGAWEQYF.

This clone is a singleton in its sample. This chain links TRBV7-6 with TRBJ2-1, with 11 bases lining up with TRBD2. This CDR3 has 16 amino acids. Germline values: CDR1 SGHVS, CDR2 FNYEAQ. Losses at the gene ends were 5 bases for V and 9 bases for J; bases not matched to a gene: 12. DNA of the CDR3: TGTGCCAGCAGCCCAGTGACTAGCGGGATACCTGCTGAGCAGTTCTTC. This encodes CASSPVTSGIPAEQFF.

The V call is TRBV21-1, the J call TRBJ1-5; TRBD1 was called by the table and not checked on the DNA. TRBV21-1 is annotated as a pseudogene. The CDR3 consists of 16 residues. In DNA, the CDR3 is TGTGCCAGCAGCGGATTGGGCTCAGAAAAAAATCAGCCCCAGCATTTT. Translating it yields CASSGLGSEKNQPQHF.

The chain links TRBV5-4 to TRBJ2-1; 8 bases match TRBD2. Germline V gene lookup returns CDR1 SGHNT and CDR2 YYREEE (reference sequence). This CDR3 is 15 amino acids long. J gave up 4 bases and V 2 bases, and 5 bases lay outside the gene matches. This chain's CDR3 is CASSLKTSAYNEQFF. CDR3 coding DNA: TGTGCCAGCAGCTTAAAGACTAGCGCTTACAATGAGCAGTTCTTC.

The rearrangement links TRBV6-6 to TRBJ1-2; D is ambiguous. The V gene's germline CDR1 is MNHNY and CDR2 SVGAGI (reference sequence). The CDR3 length is 14 residues. The germline V and J ends were trimmed by 2 bases and 5 bases, with 12 bases remaining between them. DNA of the CDR3: TGTGCCAGCAGTTACACCGGGATGACTTATGGCTACACCTTC. Translation: CASSYTGMTYGYTF.

This clone was recorded only once. The chain has TRBV27 and TRBJ1-2; D unclear. Trimming shortened V by 2 bases and J by 7 bases, and 11 bases separated the two germline ends. This CDR3 spans 13 amino acids. CDR1 is MNHEY, CDR2 SMNVEV, per germline (reference sequence). CDR3 region: CASSLLTDSGYTF. The CDR3 region has the DNA TGTGCCAGCAGTTTACTGACCGACTCTGGCTACACCTTC.

This chain links TRBV7-2 with TRBJ2-1, with 14 positions matching TRBD2. Germline-derived CDR1 and CDR2 are SGHTA and FQGNSA. The CDR3 covers 16 residues. Unmatched junction bases numbered 5, after V lost 3 bases and J lost 7 bases. In nucleotides, the CDR3 is TGTGCCAGCAGCTTGCTCGGGACTAGCGGGAGTAATGAGCAGTTCTTC. Amino acids: CASSLLGTSGSNEQFF. Together with reference TRBV7-2 and TRBJ2-1, the CDR3 gives the full variable domain: GAGVSQSPSNKVTEKGKDVELRCDPISGHTALYWYRQSLGQGLEFLIYFQGNSAPDKSGLPSDRFSAERTGGSVSTLTIQRTQQEDSAVYLCASSLLGTSGSNEQFFGPGTRLTVL.

The rearrangement links TRBV30 to TRBJ2-1; TRBD2 matches at 9 bases. J lost 2 bases, V lost 4 bases, and 12 bases had no gene match. The CDR3 has 17 residues. CDR1 GTSNPN and CDR2 SVGIG come from the germline V gene (reference sequence). The CDR3 coding sequence is TGTGCCTGGATGTCAGGGGAGGGCGGGAGGGCCTACAATGAGCAGTTCTTC. As protein: CAWMSGEGGRAYNEQFF.

The chain combines TRBV7-9 with TRBJ2-7; possibly TRBD1 for D (6 bases). This CDR3 region has 14 residues. Trimming left V 5 bases short and J 2 bases short, with 13 bases between. CDR1 and CDR2 from the germline V gene are SEHNR and FQNEAQ (reference sequence). Written as DNA, the CDR3 is TGTGCCAGCAGCCCCCGGGACAATGCCTACGAGCAGTACTTC. Protein product: CASSPRDNAYEQYF. Using reference TRBV7-9 and TRBJ2-7 for the parts outside the CDR3, the full variable domain is DTGVSQNPRHKITKRGQNVTFRCDPISEHNRLYWYRQTLGQGPEFLTYFQNEAQLEKSRLLSDRFSAERPKGSFSTLEIQRTEQGDSAMYLCASSPRDNAYEQYFGPGTRLTVT.

The genes are TRBV19 and TRBJ1-1; D possibly corresponds to TRBD1 (6 bases). V lost 3 bases and J 5 bases, leaving 10 bases between the germline ends. The CDR3 totals 13 residues. Germline CDR1 and CDR2: LNHDA and SQIVND (reference sequence). CDR3 residues: CASSIEGGTEAFF. The CDR3 DNA is TGTGCCAGTAGTATCGAAGGGGGAACTGAAGCTTTCTTT.

This chain links TRBV7-3 with TRBJ1-2, with 9 bases aligning to TRBD1. Germline V gene sequence: CDR1 SGHTA, CDR2 FQGTGA. This CDR3 is built from 13 residues. The V segment lost 6 bases and the J segment 8 bases; nucleotides outside the gene matches: 7. The CDR3 sequence is CASSPGQGGGYTF. CDR3 bases: TGTGCCAGCAGTCCGGGACAGGGCGGGGGCTACACCTTC.

The chain combines TRBV7-3 with TRBJ1-1; no clear D gene. The germline gives CDR1 SGHTA, CDR2 FQGTGA. The CDR3 is 13 amino acids. Trimming took 5 bases from V and 1 from J, leaving 8 bases between them. CDR3 coding DNA: TGTGCCAGCAGCAAACAGACGAACACTGAAGCTTTCTTT. The encoded protein is CASSKQTNTEAFF.

The V and J genes are TRBV5-1 and TRBJ2-7, with a possible D match to TRBD1 (5 bases). V was pared by 3 bases and J by 2 bases, with 27 bases between. The CDR3 consists of 19 residues. Germline CDR1 and CDR2: SGHRS and YFSETQ. The CDR3 DNA reads as TGCGCCAGCAGCTCCTCAAAATACCCCGGTTTGTTGGACACCTACGAGCAGTACTTC. Protein product: CASSSSKYPGLLDTYEQYF.

CDR3 residues: CSVVVAGNQETQYF. DNA of the CDR3: TGCAGCGTTGTGGTAGCGGGGAACCAAGAGACCCAGTACTTC. The gene calls are TRBV29-1 and TRBJ2-5; 8 positions match TRBD2. The CDR3 is 14 residues long. The J segment lost 0 bases and the V segment lost 4 bases, leaving 4 bases of the junction unmatched. Germline V gives CDR1 SQVTM, CDR2 ANQGSEA.

J is TRBJ2-2 and V is TRBV21-1; the tabulated D call, TRBD2, remains unverified against the DNA. TRBV21-1 constitutes a pseudogene. The CDR3 runs 14 residues. CDR3 coding DNA: TGTGCCAGCAGCAAATCGGGGGGCAGCGGGGAGCTGTTTTTT. Translating gives CASSKSGGSGELFF.

The chain couples TRBV7-3 to TRBJ2-3; 7 bases are shared with TRBD2. Germline V gene lookup returns CDR1 SGHTA and CDR2 FQGTGA. V lost 2 bases and J lost 0; bases outside the gene matches: 8. The CDR3 loop spans 17 amino acids. The CDR3 region is CASSLFPREDSTDTQYF. In DNA form, the CDR3 reads TGTGCCAGCAGCTTATTCCCACGGGAGGATAGCACAGATACGCAGTATTTT.

To note about this clone: Mismatch with germline at one junction end may stem from a read error. This chain connects TRBV7-6 to TRBJ2-2; possible D gene TRBD2, 5 bases. The CDR3 has 13 amino acids. Germline V gives CDR1 SGHVS, CDR2 FNYEAQ. The CDR3 DNA follows: TGTGCCAGCAGCGCCCGGGCCTCCGGGGTGCTGTTTTTT. Encoded protein: CASSARASGVLFF.

This clone was seen only once. The chain recombines TRBV30 with TRBJ2-2; 9 bases align to TRBD2. This CDR3 contains 16 residues. V dropped 0 bases and J dropped 5; count of bases not matched to a gene: 7. Germline V gives CDR1 GTSNPN, CDR2 SVGIG (reference sequence). The CDR3 region is CAWSVWRLAGTGELFF. The CDR3, as DNA: TGTGCCTGGAGTGTCTGGCGTCTAGCGGGGACCGGGGAGCTGTTTTTT.

This chain connects TRBV7-8 to TRBJ1-2; D perhaps matches TRBD1 (5 bases). V shed 4 bases and J shed 4 bases, with 13 bases lying between them. There are 14 residues in the CDR3. The germline CDR1 and CDR2 sequences are SGHVS and FQNEAQ. DNA for the CDR3: TGTGCCAGCAGCTGGGGGGTGTTAAGCTATGGCTACACCTTC. This encodes CASSWGVLSYGYTF.

CDR3 in amino acids: CASSLLGQSHQPQHF. DNA for the CDR3: TGTGCCAGCTCACTTCTCGGACAGTCCCATCAGCCCCAGCATTTT. J is TRBJ1-5 and V is TRBV18, with a tentative D call TRBD1 (6 bases). Between the trimmed V and J ends, which lost 4 bases and 5 bases, there was a span of 15 bases. Looked up from germline, CDR1 is KGHSH and CDR2 is LQKENI. The CDR3 sequence is 15 residues long. The entire variable domain, with the rest obtained from reference TRBV18 and TRBJ1-5, is as follows: NAGVMQNPRHLVRRRGQEARLRCSPMKGHSHVYWYRQLPEEGLKFMVYLQKENIIDESGMPKERFSAEFPKEGPSILRIQQVVRGDSAAYFCASSLLGQSHQPQHFGDGTRLSIL.

The V gene is TRBV5-1, the J gene TRBJ2-6; maybe TRBD1 (5 bases). This CDR3 has 15 amino acids. Germline assignment: CDR1 SGHRS and CDR2 YFSETQ. The V end was cut by 4 bases, the J end by 2 bases, with 10 bases between. CDR3: CASSVAGTGANVLTF. For the CDR3, the DNA is TGCGCCAGCAGCGTAGCAGGGACTGGGGCCAACGTCCTGACTTTC.

The chain uses TRBV5-1 and TRBJ2-7; no clear D. Per germline, CDR1 SGHRS and CDR2 YFSETQ. The CDR3 consists of 13 residues. The V gene lost 2 bases and the J gene lost 2 bases, with 8 bases spanning the gap. CDR3 nucleotide sequence: TGCGCCAGCAGCTTAGACACACCCTACGAGCAGTACTTC. Translated, it gives CASSLDTPYEQYF.

V usage is TRBV6-5 and J usage is TRBJ2-5; 10 nucleotides align to TRBD2. In germline, CDR1 is MNHEY, CDR2 SVGAGI. V was pared by 5 bases and J by 4 bases, with 7 bases of the junction left unmatched. The CDR3 loop spans 15 amino acids. The CDR3 DNA reads as TGTGCCAGCAGTACACCGGGACTAGCGAGAGAGACCCAGTACTTC. Translation gives CASSTPGLARETQYF.

This chain links TRBV7-8 with TRBJ2-3; possible D gene TRBD2, 5 bases. Per the germline V gene, CDR1 is SGHVS and CDR2 is FQNEAQ. The V end lost 3 bases, the J end lost 0 bases, and 10 bases lay between the germline ends. CDR3 length: 15 amino acids. The chain's CDR3 is CASSFSGGSTDTQYF. The CDR3 coding sequence is TGTGCCAGCAGCTTCTCGGGCGGGAGCACAGATACGCAGTATTTT.